This T cell receptor beta chain was observed in a study of CD4 T cells in relation to SARS-CoV-2 and coronaviruses. Profiled with immunoSEQ multiplex PCR; TCRdb holds only in-frame clones, not every one. The profile shows 40,000 or so clones, 82% of them singletons. With regard to this clone: The antigen is undetermined.

Sorted naive or memory CD4+ cells met CEF peptides for over 9 days. CDR3 length: 16 amino acids. V shed 4 bases, J shed 0 bases, and the junction held 9 bases outside the gene matches. Germline V gene lookup returns CDR1 SQVTM and CDR2 ANQGSEA. This sequence joins TRBV29-1 and TRBJ2-7; 10 positions match TRBD2. The sample was naive CD4+ T cells from PBMCs, cultured in vitro. As for subset: naive CD4+ T cells isolated by negative enrichment. The sequence derives from an adult with COVID-19. Here the CDR3 DNA reads TGCAGCGTTGGGTCCCCCAGGACTAGCGGCTCCTACGAGCAGTACTTC. Translation: CSVGSPRTSGSYEQYF.